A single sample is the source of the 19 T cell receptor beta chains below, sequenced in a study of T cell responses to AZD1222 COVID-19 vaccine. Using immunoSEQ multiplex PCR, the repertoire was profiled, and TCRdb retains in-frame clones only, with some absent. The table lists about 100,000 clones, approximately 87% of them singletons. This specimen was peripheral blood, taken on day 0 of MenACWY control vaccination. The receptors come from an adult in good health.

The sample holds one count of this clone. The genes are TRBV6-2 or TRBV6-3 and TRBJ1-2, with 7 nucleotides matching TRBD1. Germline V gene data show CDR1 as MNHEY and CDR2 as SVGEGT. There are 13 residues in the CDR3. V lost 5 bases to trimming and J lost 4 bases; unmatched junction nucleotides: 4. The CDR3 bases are TGTGCCAGCAGTCTCCGGGACAGCTATGGCTACACCTTC. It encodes CASSLRDSYGYTF.

This CDR3 reads CASSLRQGPAFF. The CDR3 coding sequence is TGTGCCAGCAGTTTACGACAGGGACCGGCTTTCTTT. This chain links TRBV27 with TRBJ1-1, with 7 nucleotides matching TRBD1. Per the germline V gene, CDR1 is MNHEY and CDR2 is SMNVEV (reference sequence). The CDR3 spans 12 residues. The V gene end was trimmed by 2 bases and the J gene end by 11 bases; junction bases not matched to a gene: 5.

The CDR3 DNA reads TGTGCCAGCAGTCCCGCCCGGGGGGGGGCAACTAATGAAAAACTGTTTTTT. Translation gives CASSPARGGATNEKLFF. The chain joins TRBV28 to TRBJ1-4; possible D gene TRBD1, 5 bases. CDR1 is MDHEN, CDR2 SYDVKM, per germline. Trimming left V 5 bases short and J 0 bases short, with 16 bases between. CDR3 length equals 17 residues.

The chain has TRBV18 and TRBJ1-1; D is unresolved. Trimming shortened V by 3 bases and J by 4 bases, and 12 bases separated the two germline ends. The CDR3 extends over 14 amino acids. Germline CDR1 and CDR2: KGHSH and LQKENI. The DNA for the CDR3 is TGTGCCAGCTCACCGGATGGGTTCGGCACTGAAGCTTTCTTT. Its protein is CASSPDGFGTEAFF.

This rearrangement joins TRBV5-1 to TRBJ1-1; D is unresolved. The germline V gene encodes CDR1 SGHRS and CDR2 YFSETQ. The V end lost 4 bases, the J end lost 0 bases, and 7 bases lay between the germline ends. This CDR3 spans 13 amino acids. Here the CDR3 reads CASSPQMNTEAFF. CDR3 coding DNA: TGCGCCAGCAGCCCGCAGATGAACACTGAAGCTTTCTTT.

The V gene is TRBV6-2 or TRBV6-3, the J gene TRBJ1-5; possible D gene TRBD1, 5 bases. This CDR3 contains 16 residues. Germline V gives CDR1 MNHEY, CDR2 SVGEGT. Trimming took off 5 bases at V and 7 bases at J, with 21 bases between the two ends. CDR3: CASSPYGAQGRQPQHF. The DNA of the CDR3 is TGTGCCAGCAGTCCATATGGGGCCCAGGGAAGGCAGCCCCAGCATTTT.

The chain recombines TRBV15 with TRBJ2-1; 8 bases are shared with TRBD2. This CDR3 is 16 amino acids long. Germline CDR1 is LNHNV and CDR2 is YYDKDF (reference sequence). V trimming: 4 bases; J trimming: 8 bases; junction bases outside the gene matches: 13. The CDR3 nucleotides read TGTGCCACCAGCAAAGCAGGGCTAGCGGGCAGGGATGAGCAGTTCTTC. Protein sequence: CATSKAGLAGRDEQFF. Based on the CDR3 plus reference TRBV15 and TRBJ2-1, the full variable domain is DAMVIQNPRYQVTQFGKPVTLSCSQTLNHNVMYWYQQKSSQAPKLLFHYYDKDFNNEADTPDNFQSRRPNTSFCFLDIRSPGLGDTAMYLCATSKAGLAGRDEQFFGPGTRLTVL.

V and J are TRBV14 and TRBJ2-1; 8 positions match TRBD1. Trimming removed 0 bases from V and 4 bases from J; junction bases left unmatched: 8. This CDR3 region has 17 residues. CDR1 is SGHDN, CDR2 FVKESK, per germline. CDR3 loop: CASSQDRGTGIYNEQFF. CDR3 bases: TGTGCCAGCAGCCAAGATCGAGGGACAGGCATATACAATGAGCAGTTCTTC.

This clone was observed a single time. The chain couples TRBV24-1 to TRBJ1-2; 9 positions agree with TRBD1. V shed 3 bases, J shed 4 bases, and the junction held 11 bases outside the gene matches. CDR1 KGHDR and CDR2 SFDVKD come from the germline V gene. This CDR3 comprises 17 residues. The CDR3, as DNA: TGTGCCACCAGTGATCGGCACGGACAGGGGTTTTCCTATGGCTACACCTTC. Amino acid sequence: CATSDRHGQGFSYGYTF.

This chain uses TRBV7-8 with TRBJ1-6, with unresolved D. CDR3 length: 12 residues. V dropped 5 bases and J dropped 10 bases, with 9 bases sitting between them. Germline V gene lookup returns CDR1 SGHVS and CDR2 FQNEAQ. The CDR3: CASSPPESPLHF. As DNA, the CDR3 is TGTGCCAGCAGCCCCCCCGAGTCACCCCTCCACTTT.

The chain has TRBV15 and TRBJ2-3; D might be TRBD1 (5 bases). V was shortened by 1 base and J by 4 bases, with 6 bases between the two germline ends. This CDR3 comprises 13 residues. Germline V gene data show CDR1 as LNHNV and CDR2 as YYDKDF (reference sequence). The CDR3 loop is CATSRGGADTQYF. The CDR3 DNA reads TGTGCCACCAGCAGAGGGGGCGCAGATACGCAGTATTTT. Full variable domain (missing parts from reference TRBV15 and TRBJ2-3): DAMVIQNPRYQVTQFGKPVTLSCSQTLNHNVMYWYQQKSSQAPKLLFHYYDKDFNNEADTPDNFQSRRPNTSFCFLDIRSPGLGDTAMYLCATSRGGADTQYFGPGTRLTVL.

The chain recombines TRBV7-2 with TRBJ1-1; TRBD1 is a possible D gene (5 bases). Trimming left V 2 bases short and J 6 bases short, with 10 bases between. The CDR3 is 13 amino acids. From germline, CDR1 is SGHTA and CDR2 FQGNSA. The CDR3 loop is CASSLQGDSEAFF. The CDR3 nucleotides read TGTGCCAGCAGCTTACAGGGCGACTCTGAAGCTTTCTTT.

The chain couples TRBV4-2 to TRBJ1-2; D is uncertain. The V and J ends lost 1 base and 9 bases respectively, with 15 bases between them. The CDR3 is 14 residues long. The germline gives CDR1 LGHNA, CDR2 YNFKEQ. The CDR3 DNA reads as TGTGCCAGCAGCCAAGCGGGAGGGAGAGAGAGCTACACCTTC. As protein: CASSQAGGRESYTF.

The CDR3 DNA sequence: TGTGCCAGCAGGGGGGACGTCTACGAGCAGTACTTC. Translation gives CASRGDVYEQYF. The V and J genes are TRBV28 and TRBJ2-7; either TRBD1 or TRBD2 may supply D (5 bases each). The V end lost 6 bases, the J end lost 3 bases, and 9 bases lay between the germline ends. The CDR3 length is 12 residues. Germline V gene data show CDR1 as MDHEN and CDR2 as SYDVKM.

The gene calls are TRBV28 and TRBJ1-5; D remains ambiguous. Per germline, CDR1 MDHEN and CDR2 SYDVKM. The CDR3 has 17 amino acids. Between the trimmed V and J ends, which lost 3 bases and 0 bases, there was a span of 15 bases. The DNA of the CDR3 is TGTGCCAGCAGTTTCCCCGGGGTCTTGAATAGCAATCAGCCCCAGCATTTT. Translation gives CASSFPGVLNSNQPQHF.

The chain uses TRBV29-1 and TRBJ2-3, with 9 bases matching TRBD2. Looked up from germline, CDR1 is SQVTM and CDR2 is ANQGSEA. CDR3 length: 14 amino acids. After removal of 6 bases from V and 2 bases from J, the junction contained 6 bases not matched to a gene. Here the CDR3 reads CSVAGTSPTDTQYF. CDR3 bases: TGCAGCGTCGCCGGGACTAGCCCCACAGATACGCAGTATTTT.

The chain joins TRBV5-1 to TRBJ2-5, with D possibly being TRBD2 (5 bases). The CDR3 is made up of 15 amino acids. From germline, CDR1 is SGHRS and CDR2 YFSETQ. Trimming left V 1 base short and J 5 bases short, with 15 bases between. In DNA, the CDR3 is TGCGCCAGCAGCTTGTTTCAAACCGGCGGGGAGACCCAGTACTTC. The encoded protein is CASSLFQTGGETQYF.

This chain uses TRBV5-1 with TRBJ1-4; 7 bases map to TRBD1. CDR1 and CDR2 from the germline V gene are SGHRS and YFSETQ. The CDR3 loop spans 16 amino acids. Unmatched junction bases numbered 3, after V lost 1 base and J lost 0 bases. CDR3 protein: CASSLQGGATNEKLFF. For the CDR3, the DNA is TGCGCCAGCAGCTTGCAGGGGGGAGCAACTAATGAAAAACTGTTTTTT. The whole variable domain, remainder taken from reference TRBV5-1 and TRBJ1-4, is KAGVTQTPRYLIKTRGQQVTLSCSPISGHRSVSWYQQTPGQGLQFLFEYFSETQRNKGNFPGRFSGRQFSNSRSEMNVSTLELGDSALYLCASSLQGGATNEKLFFGSGTQLSVL.

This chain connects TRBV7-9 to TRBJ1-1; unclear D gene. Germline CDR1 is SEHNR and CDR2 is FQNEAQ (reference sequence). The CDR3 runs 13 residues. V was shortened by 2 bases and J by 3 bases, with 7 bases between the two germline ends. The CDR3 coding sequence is TGTGCCAGCAGCTTATCGTTCGACACTGAAGCTTTCTTT. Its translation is CASSLSFDTEAFF. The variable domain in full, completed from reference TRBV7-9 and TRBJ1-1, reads DTGVSQNPRHKITKRGQNVTFRCDPISEHNRLYWYRQTLGQGPEFLTYFQNEAQLEKSRLLSDRFSAERPKGSFSTLEIQRTEQGDSAMYLCASSLSFDTEAFFGQGTRLTVV.